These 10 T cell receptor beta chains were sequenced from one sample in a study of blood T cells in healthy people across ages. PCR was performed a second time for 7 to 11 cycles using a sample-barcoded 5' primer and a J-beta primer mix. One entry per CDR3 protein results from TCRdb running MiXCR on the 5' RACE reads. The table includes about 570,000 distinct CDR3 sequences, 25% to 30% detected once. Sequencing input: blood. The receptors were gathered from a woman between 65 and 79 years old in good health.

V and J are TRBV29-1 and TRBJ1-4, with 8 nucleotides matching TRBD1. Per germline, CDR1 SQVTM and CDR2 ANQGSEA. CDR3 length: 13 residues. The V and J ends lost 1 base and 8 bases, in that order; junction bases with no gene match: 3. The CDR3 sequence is CSVEVTGGEKLFF. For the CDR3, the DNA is TGCAGCGTTGAAGTAACAGGGGGGGAAAAACTGTTTTTT.

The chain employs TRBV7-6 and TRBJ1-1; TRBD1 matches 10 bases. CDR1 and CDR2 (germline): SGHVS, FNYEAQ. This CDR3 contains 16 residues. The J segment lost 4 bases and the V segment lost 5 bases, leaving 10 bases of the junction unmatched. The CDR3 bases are TGTGCCAGCAGCACGGACAGGGGGGATCGGGGCACTGAAGCTTTCTTT. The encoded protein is CASSTDRGDRGTEAFF.

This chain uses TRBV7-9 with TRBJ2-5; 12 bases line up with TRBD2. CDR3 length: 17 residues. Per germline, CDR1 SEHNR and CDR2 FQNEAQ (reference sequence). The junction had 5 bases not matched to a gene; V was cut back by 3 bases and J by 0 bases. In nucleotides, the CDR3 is TGTGCCAGCAGCTTGACTAGCGGGAGTTCGTACCAAGAGACCCAGTACTTC. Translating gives CASSLTSGSSYQETQYF.

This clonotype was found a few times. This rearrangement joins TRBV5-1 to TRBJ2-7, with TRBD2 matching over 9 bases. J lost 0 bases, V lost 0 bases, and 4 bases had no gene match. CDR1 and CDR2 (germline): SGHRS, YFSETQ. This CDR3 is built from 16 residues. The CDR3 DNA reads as TGCGCCAGCAGCTTGGTTAGCGGGGGCACCTCCTACGAGCAGTACTTC. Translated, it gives CASSLVSGGTSYEQYF.

This chain's CDR3 is CSVRTVDNQPQHF. The CDR3, as DNA: TGCAGCGTTAGGACTGTAGACAATCAGCCCCAGCATTTT. The chain recombines TRBV29-1 with TRBJ1-5; D remains ambiguous. Germline V gene data show CDR1 as SQVTM and CDR2 as ANQGSEA. Trimming took off 5 bases at V and 3 bases at J, with 11 bases between the two ends. CDR3 length: 13 amino acids.

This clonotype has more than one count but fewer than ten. The CDR3 here is CAISDSSGGSVSNEQFF. In DNA form, the CDR3 reads TGTGCCATCAGTGACTCTAGCGGGGGATCGGTCTCTAATGAGCAGTTCTTC. The J gene is TRBJ2-1, the V gene TRBV10-3; 10 bases match TRBD2. The CDR3 covers 17 residues. Trimming removed 3 bases from V and 7 bases from J; junction bases left unmatched: 12. The germline gives CDR1 ENHRY, CDR2 SYGVKD.

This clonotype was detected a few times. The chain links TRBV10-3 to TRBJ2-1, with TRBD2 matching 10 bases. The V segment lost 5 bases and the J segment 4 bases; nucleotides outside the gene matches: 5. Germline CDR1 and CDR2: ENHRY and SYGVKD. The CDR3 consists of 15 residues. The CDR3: CAISQLAGAYNEQFF. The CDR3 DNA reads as TGTGCCATCAGTCAGCTAGCGGGGGCTTACAATGAGCAGTTCTTC.

The CDR3 here is CASSSTSGGTDTQYF. The CDR3 nucleotides read TGTGCCAGCAGCTCGACTAGCGGGGGCACAGATACGCAGTATTTT. The rearrangement links TRBV7-9 to TRBJ2-3, with 11 bases identical to TRBD2. The CDR3 covers 15 residues. V shed 4 bases and J 1 base; nucleotides not matched to a gene: 1. Germline loops: CDR1 SEHNR, CDR2 FQNEAQ (reference sequence).

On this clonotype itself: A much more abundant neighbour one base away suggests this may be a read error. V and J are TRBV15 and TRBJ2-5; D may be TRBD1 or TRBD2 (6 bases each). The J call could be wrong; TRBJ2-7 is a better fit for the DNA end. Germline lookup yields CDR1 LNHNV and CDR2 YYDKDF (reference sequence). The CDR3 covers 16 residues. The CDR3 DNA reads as TGTGCCACCAGCAGAGATTCCCTCTTGAGGGGGGACGAGCAGTACTTC. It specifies CATSRDSLLRGDEQYF.

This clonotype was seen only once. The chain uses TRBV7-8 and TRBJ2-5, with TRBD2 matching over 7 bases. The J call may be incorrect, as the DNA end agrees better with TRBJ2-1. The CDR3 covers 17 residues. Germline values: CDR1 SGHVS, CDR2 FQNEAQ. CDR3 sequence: CASSRRATSRYYNEQFF. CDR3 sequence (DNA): TGTGCCAGCAGCCGGCGGGCGACTAGCAGATATTACAATGAGCAGTTCTTC.